This note documents a single T cell receptor (beta chain) sequence. In the authors' workflow: Amplification with reference gene primers provided the estimates of nucleated cell counts. Only in-frame clones appear in the TCRdb table, and some are missing; sequencing was by immunoSEQ multiplex PCR. That table is the source of V, J and clone size, and D and trimming were worked out from the DNA. The table has about 100,000 clones, around 88% seen once; the top ten hold 4.5% to 6.5%. The sample comes from a study of blood T cell repertoires in COVID-19. Study-wide background: The samples span acute and convalescent COVID-19 from the United States, Italy and Spain. Nucleic acid was either cDNA or gDNA, and it came from T cells, B-cell-depleted T cells, or PBMCs.

Deletions cut 4 bases from V and 7 bases from J, with 14 bases between. The CDR3 consists of 13 residues. Germline V lookup: CDR1 SGHDT, CDR2 YYEEEE. Sample: peripheral blood. This sequence originates from a human donor in a cohort sampled during active COVID-19. The rearrangement links TRBV5-6 to TRBJ1-2, with no clear D. The CDR3 DNA sequence: TGTGCCAGCAGCGCGGATCGGGGAGGTGGCTACACCTTC. Translated, it gives CASSADRGGGYTF.